These T cell receptor beta chains were read from a single sample in a study of cytomegalovirus exposure and HLA in healthy donors. Libraries were prepared by immunoSEQ multiplex PCR; TCRdb keeps only in-frame clonotypes and omits some of them. Of about 130,000 clones listed, roughly four fifths are singletons. Input material: PBMCs. Receptors were obtained from a woman between 45 and 65 years old in good health and CMV-seronegative. Each CDR3 is given with its conserved first and last residue. A D gene is named only where the DNA matches it firmly. Only part of the rows carry a size: once, few, many, or a class if the clone is expanded.

CDR3 DNA	CDR3 protein	clone size	J gene	D gene	V gene
TGCAGCGTTGACGGGGACAGAAGAAAATATGAGCAGTTCTTC	CSVDGDRRKYEQFF	.	TRBJ2-1	TRBD1	TRBV29-1
TGTGCCAGCAGCTTGGGGAGCGGGGGAAACACTGAAGCTTTCTTT	CASSLGSGGNTEAFF	.	TRBJ1-1	.	TRBV5-4
TGTGCCAGTCTAGCGGGAGAAGCCTACAATGAGCAGTTCTTC	CASLAGEAYNEQFF	medium-sized	TRBJ2-1	TRBD2	TRBV19
TGTGCCAGCAGCTTAGGACCGGGATATGGCTACACCTTC	CASSLGPGYGYTF	.	TRBJ1-2	.	TRBV7-2
TGTGCCAGCAGCTTAGGGGACAGGGGGCTTTTCAGCACAGATACGCAGTATTTT	CASSLGDRGLFSTDTQYF	few	TRBJ2-3	TRBD1	TRBV7-8
TGTGCCAGCAGCGTACGGACTGCTAACACCGGGGAGCTGTTTTTT	CASSVRTANTGELFF	.	TRBJ2-2	.	TRBV9
TGTGCCAGCAGTTTAATGGGGAGTCGCACAGATACGCAGTATTTT	CASSLMGSRTDTQYF	.	TRBJ2-3	.	TRBV27
TGTGCCAGCAGCTTAGACCCCTGGACTAGCGGGGAGCAGTTCTTC	CASSLDPWTSGEQFF	.	TRBJ2-1	TRBD2	TRBV7-9
TGTGCCAGCAGCATCGGACAGGGGGATGAAAAACTGTTTTTT	CASSIGQGDEKLFF	.	TRBJ1-4	TRBD1	TRBV9
TGTGCCAGTAGTATAGAAAAGGGGGTCGGGACCCAGTACTTC	CASSIEKGVGTQYF	.	TRBJ2-5	.	TRBV19